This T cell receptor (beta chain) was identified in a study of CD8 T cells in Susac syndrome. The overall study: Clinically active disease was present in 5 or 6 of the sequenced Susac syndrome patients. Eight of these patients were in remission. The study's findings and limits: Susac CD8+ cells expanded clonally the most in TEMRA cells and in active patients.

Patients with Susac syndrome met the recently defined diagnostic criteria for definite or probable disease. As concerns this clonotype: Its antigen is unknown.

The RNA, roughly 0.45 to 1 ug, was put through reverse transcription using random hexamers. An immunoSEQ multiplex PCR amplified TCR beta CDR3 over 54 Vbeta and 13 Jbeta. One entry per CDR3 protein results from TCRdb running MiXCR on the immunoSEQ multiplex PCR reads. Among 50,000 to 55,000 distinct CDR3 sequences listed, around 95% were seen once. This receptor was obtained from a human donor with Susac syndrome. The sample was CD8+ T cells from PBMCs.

The CDR3 coding sequence is TGTGCCTGGAGTGTTTCCGGGTCCTACTATGGCTACACCTTC. This codes for CAWSVSGSYYGYTF. This chain links TRBV30 with TRBJ1-2; D ambiguous. The CDR3 runs 14 residues. Germline CDR1 reads GTSNPN; CDR2 reads SVGIG (reference sequence). Between the trimmed V and J ends, which lost 0 bases and 3 bases, there was a span of 11 bases.